Below, 5 T cell receptor beta chains from the same sample are listed, as sequenced in a study of metastatic and nonmetastatic thyroid tumors. Using MiXCR, TCRdb re-called clones from the PCR reads. The table records approximately 10,000 clones, 22% of them present only once. No patient received treatment before thyroid surgery. Material for sequencing was adjacent normal tissue. The receptor set was obtained from a female donor with papillary thyroid cancer or a benign thyroid nodule (not recorded which). Some clones in this sample may be carry-over from other donors' samples.

This clone was detected many times. The chain is built from TRBV3-1 and TRBJ2-7; 11 bases match TRBD2. V was clipped by 2 bases and J by 1 base; unmatched bases: 10. The CDR3 totals 18 residues. Germline V gene lookup returns CDR1 LGHDT and CDR2 YNNKEL (reference sequence). Here the CDR3 DNA reads TGTGCCAGCAGCCAAAGGGCGACCGGACTAGCGGGTTCCTACGAGCAGTACTTC. Residues: CASSQRATGLAGSYEQYF.

V and J are TRBV27 and TRBJ2-7; D not resolved. CDR3 length: 12 amino acids. Trimming left V 5 bases short and J 7 bases short, with 12 bases between. Per the germline V gene, CDR1 is MNHEY and CDR2 is SMNVEV (reference sequence). The CDR3 coding sequence is TGTGCCAGCAGTGAGTCAGGTCAAGAGCAGTACTTC. Protein: CASSESGQEQYF.

This clone was seen at least ten times. This chain connects TRBV11-2 to TRBJ2-1; 13 bases agree with TRBD2. The CDR3 covers 15 residues. Losses at the gene ends were 5 bases for V and 7 bases for J; bases not matched to a gene: 5. Germline loops: CDR1 SGHAT, CDR2 FQNNGV. The CDR3 protein is CASSAGLAGFNEQFF. The DNA of the CDR3 is TGTGCCAGCAGCGCGGGACTAGCGGGATTTAATGAGCAGTTCTTC.

The chain recombines TRBV11-1 with TRBJ2-7, with 12 nucleotides matching TRBD2. The CDR3 loop spans 16 amino acids. The germline V gene encodes CDR1 SGHAT and CDR2 FQDESV (reference sequence). With 5 bases clipped from V and 0 bases from J, the junction kept 5 bases outside the gene matches. The CDR3 DNA follows: TGTGCCAGCAGCCCCCTAGCGGGAGGGAGCTCCTACGAGCAGTACTTC. Protein sequence: CASSPLAGGSSYEQYF.

The V gene is TRBV6-5, the J gene TRBJ1-6; maybe TRBD1 (5 bases). V was clipped by 2 bases and J by 5 bases, with 10 bases between them. Looked up from germline, CDR1 is MNHEY and CDR2 is SVGAGI. The CDR3 consists of 15 residues. The CDR3 region has the DNA TGTGCCAGCAGTTACCAGGGTTTCCATAATTCACCCCTCCACTTT. Translating gives CASSYQGFHNSPLHF.